This T cell receptor beta chain was recovered during a study of Graves' ophthalmopathy and Graves' hyperthyroidism. Looking at the study overall: Peripheral blood was gathered at the point of initial diagnosis, before any treatment started.

Researchers turned away patients with other autoimmune diseases, uncontrolled infections, pregnancy or lactation. From fresh peripheral blood, approximately 10 ml in volume, the PBMCs were obtained. The CDR3 runs 15 residues. Germline V gives CDR1 MNHEY, CDR2 SVGAGI. Between the trimmed V and J ends, which lost 4 bases and 3 bases, there was a span of 15 bases. The sequenced template was RNA, covering the TCR beta CDR3 region. Investigators did first-round RT-PCR with HTBI primers, then second-round multiplex PCR. TCRdb itself ran the multiplex PCR reads through MiXCR, one entry per CDR3 protein. The sample records about 370,000 distinct CDR3 sequences, around 17% being singletons. Concerning this clonotype: Its antigen is still unknown.

Study observations and caveats: A roughly 76% specificity and about 88% sensitivity were achieved by a 13-signature model that separated ophthalmopathy from stable hyperthyroidism.

The receptor comes from a woman between 18 and 30 years old with Graves' ophthalmopathy. Sequenced material: peripheral blood. This chain connects TRBV6-5 to TRBJ1-1, with D possibly matching TRBD1 (5 bases). CDR3 bases: TGTGCCAGCAGTTCGCCCGACAGCTTAGACACTGAAGCTTTCTTT. This codes for CASSSPDSLDTEAFF.